These 30 T cell receptor beta chains were sequenced from one sample in a study of cytomegalovirus exposure and HLA in healthy donors. Profiled with immunoSEQ multiplex PCR; TCRdb holds only in-frame clones, not every one. The sample contains 150,000 or so clones, roughly nine tenths of which appear only once. The source material was PBMCs. These receptors originate from a man in his late teens or twenties in good health and CMV-seropositive.

V gene TRBV27 combines with J gene TRBJ2-3; no definite D call. This CDR3 spans 16 amino acids. The germline V gene encodes CDR1 MNHEY and CDR2 SMNVEV (reference sequence). V dropped 3 bases and J dropped 0 bases, with 13 bases sitting between them. For the CDR3, the DNA is TGTGCCAGCAGTTTTAGTAGCTGGCTCAGCACAGATACGCAGTATTTT. Its protein product is CASSFSSWLSTDTQYF.

J is TRBJ2-1 and V is TRBV5-6, with TRBD1 matching over 9 bases. J lost 4 bases, V lost 4 bases, and 3 bases had no gene match. Germline loops: CDR1 SGHDT, CDR2 YYEEEE. The CDR3 is made up of 14 amino acids. The CDR3 nucleotides read TGTGCCAGCAGCAGGGACAGGGCTTACAATGAGCAGTTCTTC. Amino acids: CASSRDRAYNEQFF.

The chain couples TRBV4-1 to TRBJ2-1; the D gene is possibly TRBD1 (5 bases). This CDR3 is built from 17 residues. V was trimmed by 4 bases and J by 5 bases, leaving 21 bases between them. CDR1 is MGHRA, CDR2 YSYEKL, per germline. The CDR3 bases are TGCGCCAGCAGCCTCACCCCTCAGGGTCTGTCGGACAATGAGCAGTTCTTC. Amino acid sequence: CASSLTPQGLSDNEQFF.

The chain couples TRBV19 to TRBJ2-2; the D is unclear. The CDR3 length is 14 residues. Germline CDR1 LNHDA, CDR2 SQIVND (reference sequence). Deletions cut 7 bases from V and 5 bases from J, with 14 bases between. The CDR3 spells CASTPSERTGELFF. The CDR3 bases are TGTGCCAGTACCCCAAGTGAGAGGACCGGGGAGCTGTTTTTT.

The rearrangement links TRBV2 to TRBJ1-5; a weak D match, TRBD1 (6 bases). Germline lookup yields CDR1 SNHLY and CDR2 FYNNEI. This CDR3 spans 15 amino acids. V lost 7 bases to trimming and J lost 0 bases, with 13 bases between them. CDR3 nucleotide sequence: TGTGCCAGCAAAGGACAGTCATATAGCAATCAGCCCCAGCATTTT. Its translation is CASKGQSYSNQPQHF.

The V gene is TRBV29-1, the J gene TRBJ2-3; weak D call: TRBD2 (6 bases). V lost 3 bases to trimming and J lost 6 bases, with 19 bases between them. CDR1 SQVTM and CDR2 ANQGSEA come from the germline V gene. This CDR3 spans 15 amino acids. The DNA of the CDR3 is TGCAGCGTTGATCTAGGACTGGAGGGGCCGGATACGCAGTATTTT. Encoded protein: CSVDLGLEGPDTQYF.

The chain links TRBV4-1 to TRBJ2-5; D is possibly TRBD1 (6 bases). Looked up from germline, CDR1 is MGHRA and CDR2 is YSYEKL. Trimming cost V 4 bases and J 2 bases, with 14 bases left between them. The CDR3 sequence is 15 residues long. Here the CDR3 reads CASSPMGRGQETQYF. In nucleotides, the CDR3 is TGCGCCAGCAGCCCCATGGGCAGGGGACAAGAGACCCAGTACTTC.

V usage is TRBV7-9 and J usage is TRBJ1-2; D gene unclear. Germline assignment: CDR1 SEHNR and CDR2 FQNEAQ (reference sequence). The CDR3 runs to 12 residues. The germline V and J ends were trimmed by 5 bases and 6 bases, with 10 bases remaining between them. CDR3 in amino acids: CASSATEDGYTF. In DNA, the CDR3 is TGTGCCAGCAGCGCGACCGAGGATGGCTACACCTTC.

The chain employs TRBV7-2 and TRBJ2-3; possibly TRBD2 for D (5 bases). The V and J ends lost 6 bases and 3 bases respectively, with 10 bases between them. Germline loops: CDR1 SGHTA, CDR2 FQGNSA. The CDR3 covers 13 residues. CDR3 sequence reads: CASRGAATDTQYF. The CDR3 DNA is TGTGCCAGCAGGGGAGCCGCTACAGATACGCAGTATTTT.

This clone was detected only a few times. The V gene is TRBV7-9, the J gene TRBJ1-2; 9 bases align to TRBD1. Looked up from germline, CDR1 is SEHNR and CDR2 is FQNEAQ (reference sequence). The CDR3 totals 13 residues. V was pared by 6 bases and J by 5 bases, with 4 bases of the junction left unmatched. CDR3 bases: TGTGCCAGCAGTAGACAGGGGGGGTATGGCTACACCTTC. It translates to CASSRQGGYGYTF.

This chain links TRBV7-2 with TRBJ2-7; perhaps TRBD2 as D (5 bases). Trimming stripped 6 bases from V and 2 bases from J, with 11 bases between. Germline V gene data show CDR1 as SGHTA and CDR2 as FQGNSA. This CDR3 is built from 13 residues. CDR3 amino acids: CASSASAAYEQYF. The DNA for the CDR3 is TGTGCCAGCAGTGCGTCAGCGGCCTACGAGCAGTACTTC. The variable domain in full, with the rest retrieved from reference TRBV7-2 and TRBJ2-7, is GAGVSQSPSNKVTEKGKDVELRCDPISGHTALYWYRQSLGQGLEFLIYFQGNSAPDKSGLPSDRFSAERTGGSVSTLTIQRTQQEDSAVYLCASSASAAYEQYFGPGTRLTVT.

V and J are TRBV29-1 and TRBJ2-5; 9 bases are a match to TRBD1. This CDR3 region has 15 residues. CDR1 SQVTM and CDR2 ANQGSEA come from the germline V gene. Unmatched junction bases numbered 8, after V lost 3 bases and J lost 3 bases. CDR3 nucleotide sequence: TGCAGCGTTGACCCCCGGGACAGGGTAGAAGAGACCCAGTACTTC. Translated: CSVDPRDRVEETQYF.

This chain connects TRBV18 to TRBJ2-3, with D perhaps TRBD2 (5 bases). V was pared by 4 bases and J by 0 bases, with 11 bases between. Looked up from germline, CDR1 is KGHSH and CDR2 is LQKENI. The CDR3 has 15 residues. CDR3 in amino acids: CASSRDYLSTDTQYF. CDR3 DNA sequence: TGTGCCAGCTCACGTGACTACCTTAGCACAGATACGCAGTATTTT.

This rearrangement joins TRBV2 to TRBJ2-3, with 12 bases lining up with TRBD2. CDR1 and CDR2 (germline): SNHLY, FYNNEI. CDR3 length: 16 residues. V shed 6 bases and J 4 bases; nucleotides not matched to a gene: 8. The CDR3 spells CASSLGLAGFADTQYF. For the CDR3, the DNA is TGTGCCAGCAGCCTAGGACTAGCGGGGTTCGCAGATACGCAGTATTTT.

The chain employs TRBV7-3 and TRBJ2-7; TRBD2 aligns across 8 bases. With V trimmed by 5 bases and J by 8 bases, 11 bases remained unmatched. Germline CDR1 reads SGHTA; CDR2 reads FQGTGA. This CDR3 is 14 amino acids long. CDR3 sequence (DNA): TGTGCCAGCAGCCCCTCAACGGGAGGGGGTCAGCAGTACTTC. Translation: CASSPSTGGGQQYF.

This clone showed up just once. V and J are TRBV7-2 and TRBJ1-2, with no clear D. Trimming took 0 bases from V and 8 from J, leaving 13 bases between them. The V gene's germline CDR1 is SGHTA and CDR2 FQGNSA. This CDR3 contains 14 residues. The DNA for the CDR3 is TGTGCCAGCAGCTTAGCCACAGCATCCAGGGGCTACACCTTC. Amino acids: CASSLATASRGYTF.

With respect to this clone: The same CDR3 arises from other DNA sequences in this sample as well. This sequence joins TRBV4-2 and TRBJ2-1; D is unclear. The CDR3 contains 17 residues. Germline assignment: CDR1 LGHNA and CDR2 YNFKEQ. V shed 1 base and J shed 1 base, with 14 bases lying between them. The CDR3 DNA reads as TGTGCCAGCAGCCAAGTTTCTGCCGGCGGATCCTACAATGAGCAGTTCTTC. It is translated as CASSQVSAGGSYNEQFF.

The chain is built from TRBV28 and TRBJ2-7; no clear D gene. CDR3 size: 15 residues. Germline V gives CDR1 MDHEN, CDR2 SYDVKM. The ends were cut back, 4 bases at V and 1 base at J, with 14 bases in the middle. The CDR3 sequence is CASSSRVEYSYEQYF. CDR3 in DNA: TGTGCCAGCAGTTCTAGAGTGGAGTATTCCTACGAGCAGTACTTC. The whole variable domain, filled in from reference TRBV28 and TRBJ2-7, reads DVKVTQSSRYLVKRTGEKVFLECVQDMDHENMFWYRQDPGLGLRLIYFSYDVKMKEKGDIPEGYSVSREKKERFSLILESASTNQTSMYLCASSSRVEYSYEQYFGPGTRLTVT.

V is TRBV6-1 and J is TRBJ1-4, with 8 bases aligning to TRBD1. Germline V gene lookup returns CDR1 MNHNS and CDR2 SASEGT. V lost 8 bases to trimming and J lost 5 bases; unmatched junction nucleotides: 4. The CDR3 spans 13 residues. For the CDR3, the DNA is TGTGCCAGCCTCCGGACAGGGAATGAAAAACTGTTTTTT. Translated: CASLRTGNEKLFF.

The chain couples TRBV4-3 to TRBJ1-2; TRBD1 is a possible D gene (6 bases). The CDR3 runs 15 residues. Per the germline V gene, CDR1 is LGHNA and CDR2 is YSLEER. The V gene lost 4 bases and the J gene lost 4 bases, with 16 bases spanning the gap. CDR3 coding DNA: TGCGCCAGCAGCCCGACCAGGGGACCTGGCTATGGCTACACCTTC. This encodes CASSPTRGPGYGYTF.

V is TRBV7-8 and J is TRBJ1-2, with 8 bases aligning to TRBD1. The CDR3 is 13 residues long. From germline, CDR1 is SGHVS and CDR2 FQNEAQ. The V segment lost 6 bases and the J segment 4 bases; nucleotides outside the gene matches: 4. The CDR3 DNA follows: TGTGCCAGCAGACCAGACAGGGGCTATGGCTACACCTTC. Residues: CASRPDRGYGYTF.

The chain combines TRBV4-1 with TRBJ2-6, with D tentatively TRBD1 (7 bases). In germline, CDR1 is MGHRA, CDR2 YSYEKL. CDR3 length: 17 amino acids. Deletions cut 3 bases from V and 0 bases from J, with 12 bases between. CDR3 loop: CASSQTGTHSGANVLTF. CDR3 bases: TGCGCCAGCAGCCAGACAGGGACTCACTCTGGGGCCAACGTCCTGACTTTC.

J is TRBJ1-6 and V is TRBV5-1; 11 bases are a match to TRBD1. The V gene's germline CDR1 is SGHRS and CDR2 YFSETQ. The CDR3 length is 19 residues. The V and J ends lost 4 bases and 7 bases, in that order; junction bases with no gene match: 16. The DNA of the CDR3 is TGCGCCAGCAGCGTTACCGGGACAGGGGGGATCCGGGGAAATTCACCCCTCCACTTT. Its protein product is CASSVTGTGGIRGNSPLHF.

This chain uses TRBV27 with TRBJ1-5; no clear D gene. The CDR3 sequence is 16 residues long. With 2 bases removed from V and 2 bases from J, the gap between germline ends came to 13 bases. Germline values: CDR1 MNHEY, CDR2 SMNVEV (reference sequence). CDR3 region: CASSLVGGMGNQPQHF. The CDR3 nucleotides are TGTGCCAGCAGTTTAGTGGGAGGAATGGGCAATCAGCCCCAGCATTTT.

The CDR3 here is CASSQGTGTGGANVLTF. CDR3 in DNA: TGCGCCAGCAGCCAGGGGACAGGTACGGGCGGGGCCAACGTCCTGACTTTC. The V and J genes are TRBV4-3 and TRBJ2-6, with 8 bases that match TRBD1. The CDR3 is 17 residues long. The germline V gene encodes CDR1 LGHNA and CDR2 YSLEER. Trimming took 3 bases from V and 4 from J; bases not matched to a gene: 8.

V and J are TRBV6-6 and TRBJ1-1; D might be TRBD1 (6 bases). The CDR3 totals 14 residues. V lost 5 bases, J lost 6 bases, and 16 bases lay in between. Germline V CDR1 and CDR2: MNHNY, SVGAGI (reference sequence). The chain's CDR3 is CASSGGGEAAEAFF. As DNA, the CDR3 is TGTGCCAGCAGTGGTGGGGGCGAGGCAGCTGAAGCTTTCTTT.

The chain combines TRBV30 with TRBJ2-3; 8 bases map to TRBD1. This CDR3 region has 15 residues. Germline CDR1 reads GTSNPN; CDR2 reads SVGIG (reference sequence). Unmatched junction bases numbered 8, after V lost 3 bases and J lost 3 bases. The CDR3 sequence: CAWSGQGSRTDTQYF. CDR3 nucleotides: TGTGCCTGGAGCGGACAGGGATCAAGGACAGATACGCAGTATTTT.

The chain uses TRBV6-5 and TRBJ2-2, with D perhaps matching TRBD1 (6 bases). The germline V gene encodes CDR1 MNHEY and CDR2 SVGAGI. Trimming removed 5 bases from V and 4 bases from J, with 11 bases in between. This CDR3 region has 14 residues. The CDR3 loop reads CASSNTGSTGELFF. CDR3 in DNA: TGTGCCAGCAGTAATACAGGGAGCACCGGGGAGCTGTTTTTT.

The J gene is TRBJ2-1, the V gene TRBV11-2; TRBD2 matches 7 bases. V shed 1 base, J shed 15 bases, and the junction held 9 bases outside the gene matches. Germline V gene lookup returns CDR1 SGHAT and CDR2 FQNNGV. This CDR3 is built from 13 residues. The CDR3 sequence: CASSLGSSGSRFF. The CDR3 bases are TGTGCCAGCAGCTTAGGGTCTAGCGGTTCAAGGTTCTTC.

The genes are TRBV19 and TRBJ2-5, with 10 bases identical to TRBD2. The CDR3 spans 13 residues. The germline CDR1 and CDR2 sequences are LNHDA and SQIVND (reference sequence). V dropped 4 bases and J dropped 7; count of bases not matched to a gene: 3. The DNA of the CDR3 is TGTGCCAGTAGTACCCGGACTAGCGGGACCCAGTACTTC. As protein: CASSTRTSGTQYF.